This TCR beta chain was recorded in a study of T cells in Graves' hyperthyroidism and ophthalmopathy. Overall study findings and caveats: Ophthalmopathy was distinguished from stable hyperthyroidism by 13 V-J signatures.

This clonotype was seen many times. Its antigen remains unidentified. This CDR3 spans 16 amino acids. V shed 0 bases and J shed 2 bases, with 14 bases lying between them. The germline V gene has CDR1 SGDLS and CDR2 YYNGEE. TCR beta CDR3 regions were amplified from RNA transcripts. In the first-round RT-PCR of the TCR CDR3, the HTBI primer set was used. TCRdb used MiXCR to reprocess the multiplex PCR reads, holding one entry per CDR3 protein. The sample includes under 300,000 distinct CDR3 sequences, approximately 16% of them seen just once. The chain carries TRBV9 and TRBJ1-2, with D hard to call. The receptor comes from a woman in her fifties or sixties with Graves' hyperthyroidism that later progressed to Graves' ophthalmopathy. The specimen sequenced was blood. The CDR3 DNA reads as TGTGCCAGCAGCGTAGGGAGTCCGACCCGAAACTATGGCTACACCTTC. It specifies CASSVGSPTRNYGYTF.